This T cell receptor beta chain comes out of a study of blood T cell repertoires in COVID-19. Study-wide context: Acute and convalescent COVID-19 specimens originated in the United States, Italy and Spain. The cDNA or gDNA used as material had been derived from T cells, B-cell-depleted T cells, or PBMCs.

Assay used: immunoSEQ multiplex PCR; TCRdb lists only in-frame clones, some missing. The table includes 77,000 or so clones, approximately 90% detected once. The germline V gene has CDR1 PRHDT and CDR2 FYEKMQ (reference sequence). The CDR3 totals 15 residues. J was trimmed by 5 bases and V by 4 bases; bases with no gene match: 11. The V gene is TRBV13, the J gene TRBJ2-7; 7 bases are a match to TRBD2. Sequencing was carried out using peripheral blood. The sequence derives from a man in his forties or fifties with active COVID-19. CDR3 nucleotides: TGTGCCAGCAGCTCCCCCCGAGAGGGGAGGGACGAGCAGTACTTC. Residues: CASSSPREGRDEQYF.